The sequence of this T cell receptor beta chain was determined in a study of T cell responses to AZD1222 COVID-19 vaccine. Study-wide results and caveats: Baseline testing showed seropositivity in only six AZD1222 recipients. Spike-wide vaccine-associated CD4 TCRs dominated at 160-218 and 743-854. Repertoires were obtained only post-peak T cell response.

The repertoire was sequenced with immunoSEQ multiplex PCR; TCRdb's copy has only in-frame clones and lacks some. The table has 110,000 or so clones, approximately 90% seen once; the top ten hold 7.1%. Of note for this clone: Its target is unknown.

Here the sequenced sample was peripheral blood, taken 28 days after the second AZD1222 dose. The receptor comes from an adult who received the AZD1222 COVID-19 vaccine.

The CDR3 sequence: CASSLITRNSYGYTF. Here the CDR3 DNA reads TGCGCCAGCAGCTTGATCACTAGGAACAGCTATGGCTACACCTTC. This rearrangement joins TRBV5-1 to TRBJ1-2; D unresolved. Germline V gene lookup returns CDR1 SGHRS and CDR2 YFSETQ. CDR3 length: 15 residues. V lost 1 base and J lost 4, with 14 bases in between. Full variable domain (rest looked up from reference TRBV5-1 and TRBJ1-2): KAGVTQTPRYLIKTRGQQVTLSCSPISGHRSVSWYQQTPGQGLQFLFEYFSETQRNKGNFPGRFSGRQFSNSRSEMNVSTLELGDSALYLCASSLITRNSYGYTFGSGTRLTVV.